Reported below is one T cell receptor (beta chain). Its antigen remains unknown. The data were obtained in a study of T-cell memory formation after mild COVID-19. Study details: For the most part, TCR clusters were specific to one donor. Findings and caveats of the study: Confirmation of SARS-CoV-2 specificity was lacking for second-wave clones peaking day 37. Contracting clones from day 15 to 85 showed balanced CD4/CD8; later expanders favored CD4+. For contracting clones, CD4+ ones sat mainly in CM and EM, CD8+ in EMRA.

With 0 bases removed from V and 2 bases from J, the gap between germline ends came to 8 bases. The CDR3 consists of 14 residues. CDR1 is MGHDK, CDR2 SYGVNS, per germline. TCRdb reprocessed the 5' RACE reads via MiXCR and lists one record per CDR3 protein. There are more than 120,000 distinct CDR3 sequences in the sample; roughly 6.2% occur only once, and about 2% lies in the top ten. The chain couples TRBV25-1 to TRBJ2-7, with D possibly matching TRBD1 (5 bases). The sequenced sample was PBMCs or a T cell subset sorted from them (not recorded which). This clonotype was sampled from an adult woman who had mild COVID-19 (a few samples of this study predate the infection). Cell type and time point are not known. This CDR3 is CASSEYYRTYEQYF. CDR3 in DNA: TGTGCCAGCAGTGAATATTACAGGACCTACGAGCAGTACTTC.